The 20 T cell receptor beta chains in this list originate from one sample, sequenced in a study of early T cells in non-severe SARS-CoV-2 infection (dated by TCRdb to 2020 to 2022). Library preparation was by 5' RACE. The sample was run on a NextSeq 500. TCRdb handled the public reads itself, with Q25 trimming in fastp and clone calling in MiXCR, and kept productive beta chains. All rows with the same CDR3 protein become a single entry with the most common DNA and genes. This sample has some 49,000 distinct CDR3 sequences in its table, and 10% to 15% of those were observed once. 9.1% of the sample comes from the top ten. Sequencing was carried out using whole blood. The receptors derive from an adult who was a healthcare worker with PCR-confirmed SARS-CoV-2 infection or an uninfected control (not recorded which).

This clonotype was seen at least ten times. V usage is TRBV29-1 and J usage is TRBJ2-3; D is perhaps TRBD2 (6 bases). Germline lookup yields CDR1 SQVTM and CDR2 ANQGSEA. V was pared by 6 bases and J by 0 bases, with 13 bases between. The CDR3 has 14 amino acids. This CDR3 is CSVPLEGSTDTQYF. DNA of the CDR3: TGCAGCGTCCCTTTGGAGGGAAGCACAGATACGCAGTATTTT.

Ten or more counts support this clonotype. The rearrangement joins TRBV27 to TRBJ1-2; perhaps TRBD1 as D (6 bases). The CDR3 sequence is 14 residues long. V was cut by 6 bases and J by 4 bases, with 15 bases left in between. Germline CDR1 MNHEY, CDR2 SMNVEV (reference sequence). CDR3 protein: CASRIRGSGYGYTF. The CDR3 DNA is TGTGCCAGCAGGATCAGGGGCTCTGGCTATGGCTACACCTTC.

The table lists this clonotype with many counts. This chain connects TRBV5-1 to TRBJ2-3; TRBD1 aligns across 8 bases. Germline V gives CDR1 SGHRS, CDR2 YFSETQ. V lost 3 bases and J lost 5; bases outside the gene matches: 11. This CDR3 is built from 16 residues. The CDR3 DNA sequence: TGCGCCAGCAGCTCGGACAGGGCAGGGTTGCGAGATACGCAGTATTTT. This encodes CASSSDRAGLRDTQYF.

In its sample, this clonotype was seen many times. The CDR3 sequence: CASSSRGLGAAEQYF. CDR3 DNA sequence: TGTGCCAGCAGCTCCCGGGGCTTAGGTGCCGCCGAGCAGTACTTC. The J gene is TRBJ2-7, the V gene TRBV7-6, with D perhaps assigned TRBD1 or TRBD2 (5 bases each). This CDR3 is 15 amino acids long. Trimming pared 4 bases from V and 6 bases from J, leaving 19 bases between. The V gene's germline CDR1 is SGHVS and CDR2 FNYEAQ. The whole variable domain, filled in from reference TRBV7-6 and TRBJ2-7, reads GAGVSQSPRYKVTKRGQDVALRCDPISGHVSLYWYRQALGQGPEFLTYFNYEAQQDKSGLPNDRFSAERPEGSISTLTIQRTEQRDSAMYRCASSSRGLGAAEQYFGPGTRLTVT.

The rearrangement links TRBV20-1 to TRBJ2-7; TRBD2 matches 7 bases. The trim removed 2 bases at V and 3 bases at J, leaving 1 base unmatched. The CDR3 is made up of 12 amino acids. The germline CDR1 and CDR2 sequences are DFQATT and SNEGSKA (reference sequence). CDR3 loop: CSARRDYYEQYF. CDR3 nucleotide sequence: TGCAGTGCTAGAAGGGACTACTACGAGCAGTACTTC.

The CDR3 DNA reads TGTGCCAGCAACAACGATGGGGCAGGGGGATTCAATGAGCAGTTCTTC. As protein: CASNNDGAGGFNEQFF. The chain combines TRBV6-5 with TRBJ2-1; 7 bases fit TRBD1. The CDR3 is 16 amino acids. Germline CDR1 reads MNHEY; CDR2 reads SVGAGI. The V and J ends lost 7 bases and 6 bases, in that order; junction bases with no gene match: 15.

This clonotype was observed many times. V gene TRBV3-1 combines with J gene TRBJ1-2; D is unclear. Trimming shortened V by 6 bases and J by 6 bases, and 11 bases separated the two germline ends. The CDR3 spans 12 residues. Germline V gene data show CDR1 as LGHDT and CDR2 as YNNKEL (reference sequence). CDR3 loop: CASSSNIHGYTF. DNA of the CDR3: TGTGCCAGCAGTTCTAACATCCATGGCTACACCTTC.

The chain links TRBV29-1 to TRBJ1-3; maybe TRBD1 (5 bases). Germline-derived CDR1 and CDR2 are SQVTM and ANQGSEA. The V end lost 7 bases, the J end lost 4 bases, and 20 bases lay between the germline ends. The CDR3 length is 15 residues. The CDR3 bases are TGCAGCGGATCCGGGACCCGGGGAGGCGGAAACACCATATATTTT. Its protein is CSGSGTRGGGNTIYF.

In this sample, this clonotype turned up many times. The rearrangement uses TRBV15 and TRBJ2-1, with 8 bases identical to TRBD2. V was clipped by 0 bases and J by 2 bases; unmatched bases: 0. Per the germline V gene, CDR1 is LNHNV and CDR2 is YYDKDF (reference sequence). The CDR3 has 15 residues. The CDR3 loop reads CATSRDSGTYNEQFF. The CDR3 DNA reads as TGTGCCACCAGCAGAGATAGCGGGACCTACAATGAGCAGTTCTTC. The variable domain in full, with the rest retrieved from reference TRBV15 and TRBJ2-1, is DAMVIQNPRYQVTQFGKPVTLSCSQTLNHNVMYWYQQKSSQAPKLLFHYYDKDFNNEADTPDNFQSRRPNTSFCFLDIRSPGLGDTAMYLCATSRDSGTYNEQFFGPGTRLTVL.

The J gene is TRBJ2-1, the V gene TRBV12-3 or TRBV12-4; D may be TRBD1 or TRBD2 (6 bases each). There are 15 residues in the CDR3. Deletions cut 3 bases from V and 4 bases from J, with 13 bases between. This CDR3 is CASSFWGAAYNEQFF. The DNA of the CDR3 is TGTGCCAGCAGTTTTTGGGGGGCAGCTTACAATGAGCAGTTCTTC.

The V call is TRBV5-1, the J call TRBJ2-5; a weak D match, TRBD1 (6 bases). The V gene lost 5 bases and the J gene lost 6 bases, with 20 bases spanning the gap. The CDR3 totals 15 residues. Per germline, CDR1 SGHRS and CDR2 YFSETQ. The DNA for the CDR3 is TGCGCCAGCAGACCTACTAGACAGGTCAAACAGACCCAGTACTTC. Translating gives CASRPTRQVKQTQYF.

This clonotype was seen ten or more times. The chain employs TRBV6-6 and TRBJ2-5, with 8 bases matching TRBD2. V was clipped by 0 bases and J by 4 bases; unmatched bases: 1. In germline, CDR1 is MNHNY, CDR2 SVGAGI (reference sequence). The CDR3 extends over 14 amino acids. CDR3 in amino acids: CASSYSGGGETQYF. The CDR3 nucleotides are TGTGCCAGCAGTTACTCCGGGGGGGGAGAGACCCAGTACTTC.

This clonotype was detected a few times. V and J are TRBV4-1 and TRBJ2-1; a weak D match, TRBD1 (7 bases). Looked up from germline, CDR1 is MGHRA and CDR2 is YSYEKL. V dropped 0 bases and J dropped 5 bases, with 20 bases sitting between them. This CDR3 has 18 residues. The CDR3: CASSQDRFGQGGHNEQFF. The CDR3 region has the DNA TGCGCCAGCAGCCAAGATAGATTTGGGCAGGGGGGTCACAATGAGCAGTTCTTC.

The J gene is TRBJ2-5, the V gene TRBV6-5, with unresolved D. The CDR3 has 13 residues. Trimming took 1 base from V and 5 from J, leaving 8 bases between them. Germline CDR1 and CDR2: MNHEY and SVGAGI. The CDR3 DNA sequence: TGTGCCAGCAGTTACTTCAGTACGGAGACCCAGTACTTC. Protein sequence: CASSYFSTETQYF.

This clonotype was found many times. The chain combines TRBV7-6 with TRBJ1-2; possibly TRBD1 for D (5 bases). The CDR3 covers 15 residues. V lost 1 base to trimming and J lost 4 bases, with 13 bases between them. The germline gives CDR1 SGHVS, CDR2 FNYEAQ. The CDR3 spells CASSLGDSNLYGYTF. CDR3 nucleotides: TGTGCCAGCAGCTTAGGGGACTCCAACCTCTATGGCTACACCTTC.

This clonotype has only a few counts. This chain connects TRBV2 to TRBJ2-7; D not resolved. V lost 1 base to trimming and J lost 3 bases, with 7 bases between them. This CDR3 is 13 amino acids long. In germline, CDR1 is SNHLY, CDR2 FYNNEI. Written as DNA, the CDR3 is TGTGCCAGCAGTGAAGGGCTGGGCTACGAGCAGTACTTC. Translation gives CASSEGLGYEQYF.

This clonotype came up many times. The rearrangement links TRBV6-1 to TRBJ2-7; 7 bases are shared with TRBD1. Germline trimming cut 0 bases from V and 3 bases from J; bases unmatched to any gene: 8. Germline loops: CDR1 MNHNS, CDR2 SASEGT. The length of the CDR3 is 16 residues. CDR3 region: CASSEASGQVDYEQYF. In DNA, the CDR3 is TGTGCCAGCAGTGAAGCATCCGGACAGGTCGACTACGAGCAGTACTTC.

Concerning this clonotype itself: This may stem from a read error, because a much larger clone lies one nucleotide away. This chain links TRBV20-1 with TRBJ2-7, with TRBD2 as a possible D gene (5 bases). The V and J ends lost 6 bases and 0 bases respectively, with 18 bases between them. The CDR3 contains 15 residues. Germline CDR1 is DFQATT and CDR2 is SNEGSKA (reference sequence). The CDR3 DNA reads as TGCAGTGCAACGGGGTCGGGAACTACCTCCTACGAGCAGTACTTC. Translated: CSATGSGTTSYEQYF.

The gene calls are TRBV29-1 and TRBJ2-7; no reliable D call. Germline V CDR1 and CDR2: SQVTM, ANQGSEA. Trimming left V 3 bases short and J 3 bases short, with 12 bases between. This CDR3 is built from 13 residues. CDR3 in amino acids: CSVDGDDHYEQYF. Written as DNA, the CDR3 is TGCAGCGTTGACGGAGACGACCACTACGAGCAGTACTTC.

This clonotype was recorded many times. This chain joins TRBV28 and TRBJ1-4, with D unresolved. This CDR3 has 11 amino acids. The V gene lost 6 bases and the J gene lost 8 bases, with 7 bases spanning the gap. Per the germline V gene, CDR1 is MDHEN and CDR2 is SYDVKM. CDR3 protein: CASSPSEKLFF. As DNA, the CDR3 is TGTGCCAGCAGCCCCAGCGAAAAACTGTTTTTT.